The rows below give T cell receptor beta chains drawn from one sample of a study of siplizumab effects on memory and regulatory T cells. Libraries were prepared by immunoSEQ multiplex PCR; TCRdb keeps only in-frame clonotypes and omits some of them. The sample has 85,000 to 95,000 clones, 85% to 95% seen once. Sequenced sample: non-Treg CD4+ T cells sorted from blood. The origin of the receptors is a human donor in good health. CDR3s include the opening cysteine and the closing phenylalanine or tryptophan. A D gene is named only where the DNA matches it firmly. The size entry is marked missing in some rows and otherwise reads once, few, many or a size class.

clone size,D gene,J gene,V gene,CDR3 DNA,CDR3 protein
.,.,TRBJ2-7,TRBV7-8,TGTGCCAGCAGCCCTGGGACCGGTTACGAGCAGTACTTC,CASSPGTGYEQYF
.,.,TRBJ1-6,TRBV4-1,TGCGCCAGCAGCCATCCCCAGGGTGAAGCTGGTTCACCCCTCCACTTT,CASSHPQGEAGSPLHF
few,.,TRBJ1-6,TRBV6-4,TGTGCCAGCAGTGAAGCCCCCCAAGGGGCGCGGAATTCACCCCTCCACTTT,CASSEAPQGARNSPLHF
.,TRBD1,TRBJ1-1,TRBV2,TGTGCCAGCAGTTTCCCTCCGGGACAGGGGAACACTGAAGCTTTCTTT,CASSFPPGQGNTEAFF
.,TRBD1,TRBJ2-7,TRBV19,TGTGCCAGTCACGACCTGAACCGGGACAGGGGGCGATACGAGCAGTACTTC,CASHDLNRDRGRYEQYF
.,.,TRBJ2-2,TRBV6-6,TGTGCCAGCAGGACAGCTAACACCGGGGAGCTGTTTTTT,CASRTANTGELFF
.,TRBD2,TRBJ2-1,TRBV19,TGTGCCACTACCCCTACCGGGGGACTAGGGACTTTTGACAATGAGCAGTTCTTC,CATTPTGGLGTFDNEQFF
.,TRBD1,TRBJ1-6,TRBV25-1,TGTGCCAGTGTGCGCGGACAGGGGATTTCACCCCTCCACTTT,CASVRGQGISPLHF
.,.,TRBJ2-5,TRBV7-2,TGTGCCAGCAGCTTAGCGAGACGGGGAGAGACCCAGTACTTC,CASSLARRGETQYF
.,.,TRBJ1-1,TRBV12-5,TGTGCTAGTGGTTTGTCAGGGCTGAAGACTGAAGCTTTCTTT,CASGLSGLKTEAFF
.,.,TRBJ1-3,TRBV21-1,TGTGCCAGCAGCAAAGGTGGGGGGACTGTTTACTCTGGAAACACCATATATTTT,CASSKGGGTVYSGNTIYF
.,TRBD2,TRBJ2-1,TRBV10-3,TGTGCCATCAGAAGCGGGAGCTCCTACAATGAGCAGTTCTTC,CAIRSGSSYNEQFF
.,.,TRBJ2-7,TRBV5-4,TGTGCCAGCAGCCGGACCACAGGGTTCGGCTACGAGCAGTACTTC,CASSRTTGFGYEQYF
.,.,TRBJ1-1,TRBV7-9,TGTGCCAGCAGCTTTCCTGGCAGTTTCGCTTTCTTT,CASSFPGSFAFF
.,TRBD2,TRBJ2-1,TRBV30,TGTGCCTGTAAGACTAGCGGTTACAATGAGCAGTTCTTC,CACKTSGYNEQFF
.,TRBD2,TRBJ2-3,TRBV30,TGTGCCGCGGGACTAGCGGGGTTGGCGTATTTT,CAAGLAGLAYF
.,.,TRBJ1-1,TRBV11-3,TGTGCCAGCAGCTTAGATCAGGGGAATACACTTAGGGCTGAAGCTTTCTTT,CASSLDQGNTLRAEAFF
.,TRBD1,TRBJ1-6,TRBV2,TGTGCCAGCAGGAGGGGACAGGGGGCTTCACCCCTCCACTTT,CASRRGQGASPLHF
once,.,TRBJ2-6,TRBV7-9,TGTGCCAGCAGGCCTCTGGGGGTTTGGTCTGGGGCCAACGTCCTGACTTTC,CASRPLGVWSGANVLTF
.,.,TRBJ2-7,TRBV7-2,TGTGCCAGCAGCGTCGGGGGATACGAGCAGTACTTC,CASSVGGYEQYF
.,TRBD2,TRBJ2-3,TRBV7-9,TGTGCCAGCAGCCTTAGCGGGGGGGCTACAGATACGCAGTATTTT,CASSLSGGATDTQYF
.,.,TRBJ1-2,TRBV7-2,TGTGCCAGCAGCTCACCACCTGGAGGCTACACCTTC,CASSSPPGGYTF
.,.,TRBJ2-7,TRBV14,TGTGCCAGCAGCCAACATCGGCGGAAATCCTACGAGCAGTACTTC,CASSQHRRKSYEQYF
.,.,TRBJ2-1,TRBV5-4,TGTGCCAGCAGCCTAAGGACAGGGAGGGATGAGCAGTTCTTC,CASSLRTGRDEQFF
.,TRBD2,TRBJ2-5,TRBV30,TGTGCCTGGAGACATAGCGGGAGTGGAGAGACCCAGTACTTC,CAWRHSGSGETQYF
once,.,TRBJ2-1,TRBV11-2,TGTGCCAGCAGCCAGAGAGCGGATAGCTCCTACAATGAGCAGTTCTTC,CASSQRADSSYNEQFF
.,.,TRBJ2-6,TRBV7-9,TGTGCCAGCAGCCCTCGGGGTGGGCTAGGGGCTGGGGCCAACGTCCTGACTTTC,CASSPRGGLGAGANVLTF
.,TRBD2,TRBJ2-7,TRBV11-3,TGTGCCAGCAGCTTAGCGGTGTCGCGGGAGCCCCAAGACGAGCAGTACTTC,CASSLAVSREPQDEQYF
.,.,TRBJ2-1,TRBV19,TGTGCCAGTAGTGCGCCCCATGAGCAGTTCTTC,CASSAPHEQFF
.,.,TRBJ2-2,TRBV9,TGTGCCAGCAGTGCGAGACTATTATATAACACCGGGGAGCTGTTTTTT,CASSARLLYNTGELFF
.,.,TRBJ2-2,TRBV9,TGTGCCAGCAGCCCAAGGACAGCGAGCACCGGGGAGCTGTTTTTT,CASSPRTASTGELFF
.,TRBD2,TRBJ2-7,TRBV18,TGTGCCAGCTCTCGACGACTAGCGGGCCTCTACGAGCAGTACTTC,CASSRRLAGLYEQYF
.,.,TRBJ1-1,TRBV11-2,TGTGCCAGCAGCTTAATAAAAGGGGTGAACACTGAAGCTTTCTTT,CASSLIKGVNTEAFF
.,.,TRBJ2-2,TRBV19,TGTGCCAGTAGTACCCTATTACAGAGGAAGCCCGGGGAGCTGTTTTTT,CASSTLLQRKPGELFF
once,TRBD2,TRBJ2-1,TRBV5-8,TGTGCCAGCCGCAGGACTAGCGGGAGTTACGCCTACAATGAGCAGTTCTTC,CASRRTSGSYAYNEQFF
.,.,TRBJ2-3,TRBV7-9,TGTGCCAGCAGCCCACGGACGGCAGATACGCAGTATTTT,CASSPRTADTQYF
.,.,TRBJ1-5,TRBV27,TGTGCCAGCAGTTTATCGTTTAGTTATAGCAATCAGCCCCAGCATTTT,CASSLSFSYSNQPQHF
.,.,TRBJ2-5,TRBV4-2,TGTGCCAGCAGCCAAGAGGGGCGGGCGGGGGAGACCCAGTACTTC,CASSQEGRAGETQYF
.,.,TRBJ1-1,TRBV30,TGTGCCTGGAGCCGACAAGGTGAAGCTTTCTTT,CAWSRQGEAFF
.,.,TRBJ2-7,TRBV6-6,TGTGCCAGCAGTTACCCTGTCGGCGATCGGTCCTACGAGCAGTACTTC,CASSYPVGDRSYEQYF
.,TRBD1,TRBJ1-1,TRBV7-8,TGTGCCAGCAGCTCCCTCGAGACAGGGGACACTGAAGCTTTCTTT,CASSSLETGDTEAFF
.,TRBD1,TRBJ1-1,TRBV7-9,TGTGCCAGCAGCTTAGGGACAGGTTTCTCGACTGAAGCTTTCTTT,CASSLGTGFSTEAFF
.,TRBD1,TRBJ2-1,TRBV5-4,TGTGCCAGCAGCAAGGGACAGGGTGAAAATGAGCAGTTCTTC,CASSKGQGENEQFF
.,.,TRBJ2-7,TRBV25-1,TGTGCCAGCAGTGGAGGGAACTACGAGCAGTACTTC,CASSGGNYEQYF
.,.,TRBJ2-1,TRBV5-1,TGCGCCAGCAGCCCGGCGGATGAGCAGTTCTTC,CASSPADEQFF
.,.,TRBJ1-1,TRBV6-5,TGTGCCAGCAATAATCTCCAGAACACTGAAGCTTTCTTT,CASNNLQNTEAFF
.,TRBD1,TRBJ1-1,TRBV5-1,TGCGCCAGCAGATCGGGACAGGGGGCTAGTGAAGCTTTCTTT,CASRSGQGASEAFF
.,TRBD1,TRBJ2-5,TRBV11-1,TGTGCCAGCAGCTACAGGGGACAAGAGACCCAGTACTTC,CASSYRGQETQYF
.,.,TRBJ1-2,TRBV7-8,TGTGCCAGCAGCTCAACCCGTCCAGGGAGAAGCTATGGCTACACCTTC,CASSSTRPGRSYGYTF
.,.,TRBJ2-7,TRBV7-9,TGTGCCAGCAGCGAAACGGGTTTCACCTACGAGCAGTACTTC,CASSETGFTYEQYF
.,TRBD2,TRBJ2-7,TRBV5-4,TGTGCCAGCAGCTTGGGTAGCGGGGGGGCCTCCTACGAGCAGTACTTC,CASSLGSGGASYEQYF
.,TRBD2,TRBJ2-2,TRBV7-2,TGTGCCAGCAGCTTAGATTCGGGTCTAGCGGGGAGGACCGGGGAGCTGTTTTTT,CASSLDSGLAGRTGELFF
.,.,TRBJ2-7,TRBV5-1,TGCGCCAGCAGCTTGGGTAGGAGCTCCTACGAGCAGTACTTC,CASSLGRSSYEQYF
.,.,TRBJ1-5,TRBV30,TGTGCCTGGAGTATAGGGTCGGACTCGACGCCCCAGCATTTT,CAWSIGSDSTPQHF
.,TRBD1,TRBJ1-5,TRBV6-1,TGTGCCCTTGCGCGGGACAGGACGTGGGGTCAGCCCCAGCATTTT,CALARDRTWGQPQHF